The 4 T cell receptor beta chains reported below all come from one sample, sequenced in a study of blood T cells in healthy people across ages. Alongside a J-beta primer mix, a sample-barcoded 5' primer served in a second PCR lasting roughly 6 to 12 cycles. MiXCR, applied by TCRdb to the 5' RACE reads, yields one record per CDR3 protein. Among 500,000 to 600,000 distinct CDR3 sequences listed, about 26% were seen once. Sequencing used blood. The receptor set was obtained from a woman aged 65 to 85 in good health.

This chain joins TRBV4-2 and TRBJ1-5; D is possibly TRBD1 (5 bases). TRBJ2-3 matches the DNA end more closely, so the J call is doubtful. The CDR3 contains 15 residues. Per the germline V gene, CDR1 is LGHNA and CDR2 is YNFKEQ. CDR3 in DNA: TGTGCCAGCAGCCAGACGACAGATAGCAATCAGCCCCAGTATTTT. Translated: CASSQTTDSNQPQYF.

There are a few counts of this clonotype. The chain employs TRBV7-2 and TRBJ2-1; D call uncertain. Trimming removed 3 bases at V and 6 bases at J, with 9 bases between. CDR1 and CDR2 (germline): SGHTA, FQGNSA. This CDR3 has 13 amino acids. The chain's CDR3 is CASSFSGTNEQFF. CDR3 bases: TGTGCCAGCAGCTTCTCAGGAACCAATGAGCAGTTCTTC.

The sample holds one count of this clonotype. The chain is built from TRBV28 and TRBJ2-4; 11 bases map to TRBD1. V shed 5 bases, J shed 3 bases, and the junction held 6 bases outside the gene matches. The CDR3 extends over 16 amino acids. Per germline, CDR1 MDHEN and CDR2 SYDVKM. For the CDR3, the DNA is TGTGCCAGCAGTCCCCGGACAGGGGGCGGCAAAAACATTCAGTACTTC. Amino acids: CASSPRTGGGKNIQYF.

The V gene is TRBV7-6, the J gene TRBJ1-6; tentatively, D is TRBD1 (5 bases). The CDR3 contains 14 residues. Germline V CDR1 and CDR2: SGHVS, FNYEAQ. Deletions cut 5 bases from V and 10 bases from J, with 15 bases between. The CDR3 DNA sequence: TGTGCCAGCAGCCTTTACATGGGACGCTCACCCCTCCACTTT. It is translated as CASSLYMGRSPLHF.